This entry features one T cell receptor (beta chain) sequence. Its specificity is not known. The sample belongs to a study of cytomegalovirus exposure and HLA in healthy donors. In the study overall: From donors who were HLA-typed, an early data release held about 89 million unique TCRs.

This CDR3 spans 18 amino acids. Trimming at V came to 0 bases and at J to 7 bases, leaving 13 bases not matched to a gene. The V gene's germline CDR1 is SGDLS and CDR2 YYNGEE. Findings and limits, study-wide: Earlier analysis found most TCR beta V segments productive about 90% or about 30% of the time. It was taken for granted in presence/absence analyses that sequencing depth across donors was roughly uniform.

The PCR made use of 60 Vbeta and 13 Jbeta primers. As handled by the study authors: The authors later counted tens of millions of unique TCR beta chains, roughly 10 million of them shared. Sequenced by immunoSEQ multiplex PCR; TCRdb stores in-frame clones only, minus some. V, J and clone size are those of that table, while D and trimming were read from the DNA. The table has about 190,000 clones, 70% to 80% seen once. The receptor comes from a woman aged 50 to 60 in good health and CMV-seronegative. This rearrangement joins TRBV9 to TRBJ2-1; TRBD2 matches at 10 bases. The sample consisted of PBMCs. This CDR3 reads CASSVDPSGGLLGNEQFF. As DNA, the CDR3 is TGTGCCAGCAGCGTAGATCCTAGCGGGGGTCTACTGGGGAATGAGCAGTTCTTC.